This T cell receptor beta chain derives from a study of blood T cell repertoires in COVID-19. In Seattle, patients joined the study during active infection and were tracked longitudinally. The ends were cut back, 3 bases at V and 0 bases at J, with 11 bases in the middle. CDR3 length: 15 amino acids. Germline CDR1 and CDR2: MNHNY and SVGAGI (reference sequence). How the authors handled the data: Reference gene primers were amplified, and this amplification served to estimate nucleated cell counts. Method: immunoSEQ multiplex PCR; TCRdb's copy keeps in-frame clones and lacks some. V and J calls and clone size come straight from that table; D and trimming were deduced from the DNA. The table shows approximately 110,000 clones, with more than 80% occurring only once.

The sequenced sample was peripheral blood. The chain uses TRBV6-6 and TRBJ1-1; D may be TRBD1 (5 bases). This receptor was identified in a woman in her sixties or seventies with COVID-19, enrolled during active disease. The CDR3 DNA reads as TGTGCCAGCAGTTATGGGCAGGGCATGAACACTGAAGCTTTCTTT. This translates into CASSYGQGMNTEAFF.